This T cell receptor beta chain derives from a study of tumor-infiltrating lymphocytes in primary liver carcinoma. For the study at large: Resecting the tumor surgically was how the patients' primary liver carcinoma was treated.

In germline, CDR1 is LGHNA, CDR2 YSLEER. The CDR3 length is 15 residues. Total RNA amounting to around 530 ng was the source from which TCR beta cDNA was made with a constant-region primer. Employing slightly modified ARM-PCR, three nested multiplex PCR rounds were run, and these gave rise to the TCR beta libraries. Rounds one and two of PCR, each of roughly 11 cycles, were primed with TRBV1-TRBV30 forward primers and a C-beta reverse primer. Each CDR3 protein gets one entry after TCRdb re-called the multiplex PCR reads with MiXCR. The table has about 310,000 distinct CDR3 sequences, about 62% seen once. Researchers drew blood RNA from unsorted whole blood and extracted germline DNA as well. Notes on this clonotype: Its ends do not fully match the called genes, so a read error is possible.

The source of this sequence is a middle-aged man with primary liver carcinoma and hepatitis B virus infection. Sequencing was done on a sample of peripheral blood. The chain combines TRBV4-3 with TRBJ2-7; 8 positions match TRBD1. The CDR3 is CACSQDSETGDEQYF. CDR3 nucleotides: TGCGCCTGCAGCCAAGATTCGGAGACAGGGGACGAGCAGTACTTC.